Listed below are T cell receptor beta chains from one sample, sequenced in a study of regulatory T cells in long-lasting Graves disease. MiXCR was run by TCRdb on the multiplex PCR reads, yielding one entry per CDR3 protein. The sample consists of 400,000 to 500,000 distinct CDR3 sequences, 14% of them appearing once. These same data were also listed under a study on T cells in Graves' hyperthyroidism and ophthalmopathy.

The sequencing here drew on peripheral blood mononuclear cells (PBMCs), taken at new diagnosis, from a patient treated with antithyroid drugs. All receptors derive from a woman between 45 and 60 years old with Graves disease. Each CDR3 is given with its conserved first and last residue. D genes are given only for firm matches. Not all rows give a size; the values are once, few, many and, for expanded clones, a class.

TRBV7-6	NA	NA	TRBJ2-5	TGTGCCAGCAGCTCGGAGGGCCACGAGACCCAGTACTTC	CASSSEGHETQYF
TRBV7-9	TRBD1	NA	TRBJ1-4	TGTGCCAGCAGCTCGACAGGGTTAGAGGAAAAACTGTTTTTT	CASSSTGLEEKLFF
TRBV20-1	TRBD2	few	TRBJ2-2	TGCAGTGCTAGAGCAGGGACTAGCGGAAACACCGGGGAGCTGTTTTTT	CSARAGTSGNTGELFF
TRBV5-1	TRBD1	few	TRBJ2-3	TGCGCCAGCAGCTGGGACAGGGGGCTCACAGATACGCAGTATTTT	CASSWDRGLTDTQYF
TRBV27	TRBD1	many	TRBJ1-5	TGTGCCAGCAGTTCAGCACAGGGGGATCAGCCCCAGCATTTT	CASSSAQGDQPQHF
TRBV27	NA	NA	TRBJ1-6	TGTGCCAGCAGTTCTCTCCATTCACCCCTCCACTTT	CASSSLHSPLHF
TRBV5-1	NA	few	TRBJ2-1	TGCGCCAGCAGCTCCTCCTTCCTTAGCTCCTACAATGAGCAGTTCTTC	CASSSSFLSSYNEQFF
TRBV27	TRBD2	few	TRBJ2-5	TGTGCCAGCAGTCGCGAACTAGCGGGTTGGGAGACCCAGTACTTC	CASSRELAGWETQYF
TRBV6-2/TRBV6-3	TRBD1	NA	TRBJ2-7	TGTGCCAGCACTGGGACAGGGGGGACCTACGAGCAGTACTTC	CASTGTGGTYEQYF
TRBV2	NA	NA	TRBJ2-2	TGTGCCAGCAGTGAAGTTGGGGGACACACCGGGGAGCTGTTTTTT	CASSEVGGHTGELFF
TRBV28	NA	few	TRBJ1-2	TGTGCCAGCAGTCCCAATGAAGTGTGGGTTCGGACATATGGCTACACCTTC	CASSPNEVWVRTYGYTF
TRBV29-1	NA	many	TRBJ2-1	TGCAGCGTTGAGCTGGGGACGCGTGAGCAGTTCTTC	CSVELGTREQFF
TRBV5-1	NA	few	TRBJ2-1	TGCGCCAGCAGCTTGGCGTCAGGCGATGAGCAGTTCTTC	CASSLASGDEQFF
TRBV7-3	TRBD1	many	TRBJ1-1	TGTGCCAGCAGCCCAAGGGGGCAGCCCACTGAAGCTTTCTTT	CASSPRGQPTEAFF
TRBV24-1	TRBD2	many	TRBJ2-3	TGTGCCACCAGTGATTCGGGAGGGACAGATACGCAGTATTTT	CATSDSGGTDTQYF
TRBV30	TRBD2	many	TRBJ2-1	TGTGCCTGGAGTTCTCGCGGGAGCGGCAATGAGCAGTTCTTC	CAWSSRGSGNEQFF
TRBV28	NA	NA	TRBJ1-4	TGTGCCAGCAGTTTCGGAGGGTTCAGAAAACTGTTTTTT	CASSFGGFRKLFF
TRBV7-9	TRBD2	many	TRBJ2-1	TGTGCCAGCAGCGGGGACTACGAAAATGAGCAGTTCTTC	CASSGDYENEQFF
TRBV6-2/TRBV6-3	NA	many	TRBJ1-6	TGTGCCAGCAGTGCGACAGGTTGGACTAATTCACCCCTCCACTTT	CASSATGWTNSPLHF